A selection of T cell receptor beta chains follows, all from one sample in a study of shared clonotypes between healthy human individuals. Clones were sequenced by immunoSEQ multiplex PCR, and TCRdb holds only the in-frame ones, with some missing. The sample has over 2 million clones, just under 95% seen once. Material for sequencing was naive CD4+ T cells from PBMCs. These TCRs come from a man younger than 30 in good health. Some clones in this sample may be carry-over from other donors' samples. The conserved cysteine and the conserved F or W are not part of the CDR3 here. Each record gives: V gene, CDR3 protein.

>TRBV7-8
ASSLGTGGSYYEQY
>TRBV7-9
ASSLAGGGVSYEQY
>TRBV28
ASRGLDGYT
>TRBV21-1
ASSIHRGDEQY
>TRBV29-1
SVEEGYETQY
>TRBV7-3
ASSLSGPYEQY
>TRBV9
ASSVNGGVEYQETQY
>TRBV28
ASTYRGEAF
>TRBV19
ATQGLAGVSGTDTQY
>TRBV5-1
ASRGAGNQPQH
>TRBV19
ASSKYEGAAYNEQF
>TRBV28
ASTLGGREPDTQY
>TRBV5-5
ASSSLTEANYGYT
>TRBV7-2
ASSPDGGRNEKLF
>TRBV20-1
SARHNSPLH
>TRBV7-9
ASSPHGYEQY
>TRBV6-1
ASSEVVQVTQY
>TRBV9
ASSADPGPYNEQF
>TRBV19
ASSVLAGGPREETQY
>TRBV18
ASSSTGPGQGANIQY
>TRBV6-5
ASSYSGRVSGELF
>TRBV5-1
ASSLGDYSNQPQH
>TRBV5-1
ASTGLAGDINEQF
>TRBV7-9
ASRPSGQETQY
>TRBV4-1
ASSQGGFSNQPQH
>TRBV5-1
ASRWEGTGPYGYT
>TRBV5-4
ASSNRQGNEQF
>TRBV4-3
ASSQGIGISYEQY
>TRBV13
ASSSPGQRYEQY
>TRBV9
ASSAELSGANVLT
>TRBV5-1
ASSTTLGYNEQF
>TRBV7-9
ASSLVSRSYEQY